Listed below are T cell receptor beta chains from one sample, sequenced in a study of regulatory T cells in long-lasting Graves disease. Via MiXCR, TCRdb re-called the multiplex PCR reads, giving one row per CDR3 protein. The sample gives about 460,000 distinct CDR3 sequences, 12% to 15% of which show up once; approximately 15% is in the top ten. A further study also used this sample, focusing on T cells in Graves' hyperthyroidism and ophthalmopathy.

Sequences were derived from peripheral blood mononuclear cells (PBMCs), sampled at new diagnosis, from a patient treated with antithyroid drugs. These receptors were taken from a woman aged 50 to 60 with Graves disease. Both conserved end residues are part of each CDR3. A D gene is named only where the DNA matches it firmly. Expanded clones get a size class; other rows say once, few or many, or leave the size out.

V	size	J	D	CDR3	DNA
TRBV10-3	few	TRBJ1-5	TRBD1	CAISESGTGTPNQPQHF	TGTGCCATCAGTGAGTCCGGGACAGGTACCCCCAATCAGCCCCAGCATTTT
TRBV28	few	TRBJ2-3	TRBD2	CASSPLAGEDTDTQYF	TGTGCCAGCAGTCCATTAGCGGGAGAGGACACAGATACGCAGTATTTT
TRBV5-1	few	TRBJ2-2	TRBD1	CASSLEGTGFTGELFF	TGCGCCAGCAGCTTGGAGGGGACAGGTTTCACCGGGGAGCTGTTTTTT
TRBV20-1	many	TRBJ2-3	TRBD2	CSARRPGTSLRTQYF	TGCAGTGCTAGAAGACCCGGGACTAGTCTACGTACGCAGTATTTT
TRBV27	many	TRBJ2-5	NA	CASSSTQGLETQYF	TGTGCCAGCAGCTCCACCCAGGGATTAGAGACCCAGTACTTC
TRBV4-1	many	TRBJ2-7	TRBD2	CASSQPGLAGAVSYEQYF	TGCGCCAGCAGCCAACCGGGACTAGCGGGAGCTGTCTCCTACGAGCAGTACTTC
TRBV20-1	NA	TRBJ2-3	TRBD2	CSARDRLAGAPHTDTQYF	TGCAGTGCTAGAGATCGCCTAGCGGGAGCCCCCCACACAGATACGCAGTATTTT
TRBV29-1	NA	TRBJ2-7	TRBD2	CSVAGLRYEQYF	TGCAGCGTAGCGGGACTACGGTACGAGCAGTACTTC
TRBV29-1	NA	TRBJ1-5	NA	CSVRTDSNQPQHF	TGCAGCGTTCGGACGGATAGCAATCAGCCCCAGCATTTT
TRBV5-1	many	TRBJ1-6	TRBD1	CASSGEPGQGNSPLHF	TGCGCCAGCAGCGGCGAACCGGGACAGGGAAATTCACCCCTCCACTTT
TRBV29-1	NA	TRBJ2-7	NA	CSVAPVLEGEQYF	TGCAGCGTTGCTCCCGTACTGGAAGGCGAGCAGTACTTC
TRBV27	NA	TRBJ2-5	NA	CASSSLERQTQYF	TGTGCCAGCAGCTCCCTCGAAAGGCAGACCCAGTACTTC
TRBV5-1	many	TRBJ2-1	TRBD2	CASSLVLREGVLDEQFF	TGCGCCAGCAGCTTGGTCCTGCGGGAGGGCGTTTTGGATGAGCAGTTCTTC
TRBV12-3/TRBV12-4	NA	TRBJ2-1	TRBD2	CASRGSGSKYNEQFF	TGTGCCAGCAGAGGGAGCGGGAGTAAATACAATGAGCAGTTCTTC
TRBV7-3	NA	TRBJ2-1	TRBD2	CASSLQGTRGSNEQFF	TGTGCCAGCAGCTTACAAGGGACTAGAGGATCGAATGAGCAGTTCTTC
TRBV18	many	TRBJ2-1	NA	CASSPPGGSNYNEQFF	TGTGCCAGCTCACCACCGGGGGGATCGAACTACAATGAGCAGTTCTTC
TRBV3-1	many	TRBJ2-7	NA	CASGAGLIAYEQYF	TGTGCCAGCGGGGCGGGGCTCATAGCCTACGAGCAGTACTTC
TRBV10-1	many	TRBJ1-6	NA	CASLDPVPSYNSPLHF	TGCGCCAGCCTCGATCCGGTTCCCTCATATAATTCACCCCTCCACTTT
TRBV18	many	TRBJ1-5	TRBD1	CASSPGQGISNQPQHF	TGTGCCAGCTCACCAGGACAGGGGATTAGCAATCAGCCCCAGCATTTT
TRBV6-1	NA	TRBJ1-6	TRBD1	CASSKGDSNSPLHF	TGTGCCAGCAGTAAGGGGGACAGCAATTCACCCCTCCACTTT
TRBV7-8	many	TRBJ2-2	TRBD1	CASSMDRTGELFF	TGTGCCAGCAGTATGGACAGGACCGGGGAGCTGTTTTTT
TRBV5-1	NA	TRBJ2-2	NA	CASSSSGGRDTGELFF	TGCGCCAGCAGCTCCTCCGGGGGTAGGGACACCGGGGAGCTGTTTTTT
TRBV28	few	TRBJ2-2	NA	CASSPPPGRGTGELFF	TGTGCCAGCAGCCCACCGCCGGGACGGGGAACCGGGGAGCTGTTTTTT
TRBV4-1	NA	TRBJ1-2	TRBD1	CASSQTTGVDGYTF	TGCGCCAGCAGCCAAACCACAGGGGTCGATGGCTACACCTTC
TRBV19	NA	TRBJ2-1	TRBD2	CASSIETAGSYYNEQFF	TGTGCCAGTAGTATAGAAACAGCGGGGTCCTACTACAATGAGCAGTTCTTC
TRBV10-2	NA	TRBJ2-2	NA	CASSGAQRTGELFF	TGCGCCAGCAGTGGAGCACAGAGAACCGGGGAGCTGTTTTTT
TRBV10-1	many	TRBJ2-7	TRBD2	CASSASLAGAYEQYF	TGCGCCAGCAGTGCTTCCCTAGCGGGAGCGTACGAGCAGTACTTC
TRBV7-2	many	TRBJ2-3	NA	CASRFGPATDTQYF	TGTGCCAGCAGATTCGGACCAGCCACAGATACGCAGTATTTT
TRBV20-1	NA	TRBJ2-2	TRBD2	CSARGGGLNTGELFF	TGCAGTGCTAGAGGGGGAGGGCTTAACACCGGGGAGCTGTTTTTT
TRBV30	NA	TRBJ1-2	NA	CAWSPLGAGIRLPRGYTF	TGTGCCTGGAGCCCCCTCGGGGCAGGAATTAGGCTGCCGCGGGGCTACACCTTC
TRBV27	many	TRBJ2-1	TRBD2	CASSSGRLAGDNEQFF	TGTGCCAGCAGTTCTGGGCGCCTAGCGGGTGACAATGAGCAGTTCTTC
TRBV29-1	many	TRBJ2-3	NA	CSVEEPWGSDTQYF	TGCAGCGTTGAAGAGCCCTGGGGTAGCGATACGCAGTATTTT
TRBV5-1	many	TRBJ2-1	NA	CASSPLSYNEQFF	TGCGCCAGCAGTCCACTGTCCTACAATGAGCAGTTCTTC
TRBV27	many	TRBJ1-1	NA	CASSSTGRNTEAFF	TGTGCCAGCAGTTCAACAGGGAGGAACACTGAAGCTTTCTTT
TRBV6-1	many	TRBJ2-5	NA	CASSNRVQETQYF	TGTGCCAGCAGTAACAGGGTACAAGAGACCCAGTACTTC
TRBV6-1	many	TRBJ2-7	NA	CANQPLVGSSYEQYF	TGTGCCAACCAACCTTTGGTGGGAAGCTCCTACGAGCAGTACTTC
TRBV7-3	many	TRBJ2-7	TRBD2	CASSPGLAGGGEQYF	TGTGCCAGCAGCCCCGGACTAGCGGGAGGAGGGGAGCAGTACTTC
TRBV5-1	many	TRBJ2-1	TRBD2	CASSGGRDSYNEQFF	TGCGCCAGCAGCGGCGGGAGGGACTCCTACAATGAGCAGTTCTTC
TRBV28	NA	TRBJ1-6	NA	CASSSPGGPNSPLHF	TGTGCCAGCAGTTCCCCGGGGGGTCCAAATTCACCCCTCCACTTT
TRBV6-5	many	TRBJ1-1	NA	CASSYVVGLNTEAFF	TGTGCCAGCAGTTACGTGGTCGGATTGAACACTGAAGCTTTCTTT
TRBV5-1	few	TRBJ2-1	TRBD2	CASSPAGTSMANEQFF	TGCGCCAGCAGCCCCGCCGGGACTAGTATGGCCAATGAGCAGTTCTTC
TRBV29-1	many	TRBJ1-4	NA	CSAWTVATNEKLFF	TGCAGCGCCTGGACAGTTGCAACTAATGAAAAACTGTTTTTT
TRBV18	many	TRBJ2-3	NA	CASSPDSSDTQYF	TGTGCCAGCTCACCAGACTCCTCGGATACGCAGTATTTT
TRBV5-4	few	TRBJ2-1	TRBD2	CASSWGLAGGLGEQFF	TGTGCCAGCAGCTGGGGACTAGCGGGAGGTTTAGGTGAGCAGTTCTTC
TRBV24-1	many	TRBJ2-7	TRBD2	CATSDSTGPAGEQYF	TGTGCCACCAGTGATTCCACCGGGCCAGCGGGGGAGCAGTACTTC
TRBV12-3/TRBV12-4	many	TRBJ2-7	NA	CASRAPGQLYEQYF	TGTGCCAGCAGGGCCCCGGGACAACTCTACGAGCAGTACTTC
TRBV11-3	many	TRBJ2-2	TRBD2	CASSSGTTNTGELFF	TGTGCCAGCAGCTCCGGGACTACAAACACCGGGGAGCTGTTTTTT
TRBV4-1	NA	TRBJ2-7	NA	CASSQDGGRGGSYEQYF	TGCGCCAGCAGCCAAGATGGAGGCAGGGGTGGCTCCTACGAGCAGTACTTC
TRBV18	many	TRBJ2-1	NA	CASSPRQSSYNEQFF	TGTGCCAGCTCACCGCGACAAAGCTCCTACAATGAGCAGTTCTTC
TRBV2	few	TRBJ1-5	NA	CASSVGQGGASQHF	TGTGCCAGCAGTGTGGGACAAGGGGGGGCCTCCCAGCATTTT
TRBV7-2	many	TRBJ2-7	NA	CASSLAKNEQYF	TGTGCCAGCAGCTTAGCAAAGAACGAGCAGTACTTC